This TCR beta chain was obtained from a study of T-cell memory formation after mild COVID-19. Study in general: The TCR clusters were mostly specific to one donor.

Employing constant-segment primers, 5'RACE generated TCR alpha and TCR beta cDNA libraries bearing sample barcodes and UMIs. TCRdb re-called the 5' RACE reads with MiXCR, one entry per CDR3 protein. In the table there are around 110,000 distinct CDR3 sequences, 13% to 15% of which are singletons. Germline CDR1 is MNHEY and CDR2 is SVGAGI. The CDR3 runs to 16 residues. V shed 5 bases and J 7 bases; nucleotides not matched to a gene: 9. General study points: The authors did not confirm SARS-CoV-2 specificity of second-wave clones peaking day 37. CM and EM subsets held most contracting CD4+ clones; EMRA held CD8+ ones.

This clonotype was counted only a few times. Its cognate antigen is unknown. The receptor was isolated from a man aged 18 to 29 who had mild COVID-19 (a few samples of this study predate the infection). Cell type and time point are not known. Sequencing was carried out using PBMCs or a T cell subset sorted from them (not recorded which). This rearrangement joins TRBV6-5 to TRBJ1-6; TRBD1 agrees at 9 bases. This CDR3 reads CASSTIQGAGNSPLHF. CDR3 bases: TGTGCCAGCAGTACCATACAGGGGGCGGGAAATTCACCCCTCCACTTT.